These 3 T cell receptor beta chains were all obtained from the same sample, sequenced in a study of cytomegalovirus exposure and HLA in healthy donors. The study ran its PCR with 60 Vbeta and 13 Jbeta primers. Libraries were prepared by immunoSEQ multiplex PCR; TCRdb keeps only in-frame clonotypes and omits some of them. The sample carries approximately 220,000 clones, over 60% recorded once. Sequenced: PBMCs. All receptors derive from a male donor in good health and CMV-seronegative.

This chain uses TRBV7-3 with TRBJ2-3; 10 nucleotides line up with TRBD1. The ends lost 3 bases at V and 3 bases at J; junction bases unmatched: 9. The CDR3 spans 17 residues. From germline, CDR1 is SGHTA and CDR2 FQGTGA. CDR3 amino acids: CASSLGQGLRATDTQYF. CDR3 sequence (DNA): TGTGCCAGCAGCTTGGGACAGGGGTTAAGGGCGACAGATACGCAGTATTTT.

This rearrangement joins TRBV7-8 to TRBJ2-5; D remains unclear. Looked up from germline, CDR1 is SGHVS and CDR2 is FQNEAQ. V was shortened by 5 bases and J by 2 bases, with 9 bases between the two germline ends. The CDR3 extends over 13 amino acids. The CDR3: CASSQARQETQYF. The CDR3 nucleotides read TGTGCCAGCAGCCAGGCGCGACAAGAGACCCAGTACTTC. Supplemented by reference TRBV7-8 and TRBJ2-5, the full variable domain reads GAGVSQSPRYKVAKRGQDVALRCDPISGHVSLFWYQQALGQGPEFLTYFQNEAQLDKSGLPSDRFFAERPEGSVSTLKIQRTQQEDSAVYLCASSQARQETQYFGPGTRLLVL.

J is TRBJ2-5 and V is TRBV6-1; D remains ambiguous. The V and J ends lost 8 bases and 5 bases respectively, with 6 bases between them. CDR3 length equals 10 residues. The germline CDR1 and CDR2 sequences are MNHNS and SASEGT. The CDR3 sequence: CASVQETQYF. CDR3 sequence (DNA): TGTGCCAGCGTACAGGAGACCCAGTACTTC.